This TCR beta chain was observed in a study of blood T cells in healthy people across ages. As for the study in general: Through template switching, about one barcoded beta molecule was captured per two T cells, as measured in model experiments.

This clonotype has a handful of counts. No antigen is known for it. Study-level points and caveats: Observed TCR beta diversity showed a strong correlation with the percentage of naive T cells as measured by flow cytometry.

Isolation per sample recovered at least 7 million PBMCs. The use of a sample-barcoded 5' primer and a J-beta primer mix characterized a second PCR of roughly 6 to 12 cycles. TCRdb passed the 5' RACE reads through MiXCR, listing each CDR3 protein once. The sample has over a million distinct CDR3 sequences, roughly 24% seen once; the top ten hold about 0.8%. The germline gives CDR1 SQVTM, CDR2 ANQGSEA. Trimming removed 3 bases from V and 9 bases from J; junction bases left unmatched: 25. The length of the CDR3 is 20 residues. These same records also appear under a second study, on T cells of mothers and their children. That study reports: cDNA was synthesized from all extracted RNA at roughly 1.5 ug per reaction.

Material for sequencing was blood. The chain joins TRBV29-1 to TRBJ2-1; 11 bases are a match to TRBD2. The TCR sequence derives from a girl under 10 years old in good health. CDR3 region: CSVDLASRLAGGRGTSEQFF. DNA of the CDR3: TGCAGCGTTGATCTGGCCTCTCGGCTAGCGGGAGGAAGGGGTACTAGTGAGCAGTTCTTC.